The T cell receptor beta chain described here comes from a study of identical twins. Template switching, a step in the protocol, added a universal primer site, and cDNA carried unique molecular identifiers. MiXCR, run by TCRdb on the 5' RACE reads, gives a single entry per CDR3 protein. The sample shows approximately 690,000 distinct CDR3 sequences, around 6.1% of them seen only once. Whole-study results and caveats: Excess sharing by twins proved weaker in beta out-of-frame sequences. Shared out-of-frame alpha sequences (those common to twins) showed excess low generation probability.

Germline CDR1 reads DFQATT; CDR2 reads SNEGSKA (reference sequence). The trim removed 6 bases at V and 3 bases at J, leaving 17 bases unmatched. This CDR3 spans 17 amino acids. With respect to this clonotype: Its antigen is still unknown.

Source material: naive T cells sorted from blood. The V and J genes are TRBV20-1 and TRBJ2-7; 10 positions agree with TRBD2. The sequence came from a man younger than 35 in good health. Here the CDR3 reads CSAHPGGASGSGYEQYF. In DNA form, the CDR3 reads TGCAGTGCCCACCCAGGGGGGGCTAGCGGGAGTGGCTACGAGCAGTACTTC.